A single sample gave rise to the 10 T cell receptor beta chains below, sequenced in a study of T cells in Graves' hyperthyroidism and ophthalmopathy. Amplified TCR beta CDR3 regions derived from RNA transcripts. Using the HTBI primer set, a first-round RT-PCR was run on the TCR CDR3. TCRdb reprocessed the multiplex PCR reads via MiXCR and lists one record per CDR3 protein. The data contain 600,000 to 750,000 distinct CDR3 sequences, roughly 17% of them seen just once; the ten biggest clones take up 15% to 18%. Sequenced sample: blood. The receptor source for this set is a man in his fifties or sixties with Graves' hyperthyroidism.

This chain connects TRBV5-6 to TRBJ1-4; no clear D gene. With 3 bases removed from V and 7 bases from J, the gap between germline ends came to 10 bases. In germline, CDR1 is SGHDT, CDR2 YYEEEE. This CDR3 contains 13 residues. The CDR3 here is CASSSGWAEKLFF. CDR3 nucleotides: TGTGCCAGCAGCTCTGGGTGGGCTGAAAAACTGTTTTTT.

There are a few counts of this clonotype. The chain is built from TRBV5-1 and TRBJ2-7, with 13 nucleotides matching TRBD2. The germline gives CDR1 SGHRS, CDR2 YFSETQ. The junction had 7 bases not matched to a gene; V was cut back by 4 bases and J by 3 bases. The CDR3 has 16 residues. CDR3 in DNA: TGCGCCAGCAGCATCGGGACTAGCGGGAAAGGCTACGAGCAGTACTTC. This encodes CASSIGTSGKGYEQYF.

V usage is TRBV9 and J usage is TRBJ2-1; TRBD2 matches 8 bases. Germline loops: CDR1 SGDLS, CDR2 YYNGEE. The CDR3 runs to 16 residues. Trimming took 3 bases from V and 0 from J; bases not matched to a gene: 5. This CDR3 reads CASSGERGSSYNEQFF. The CDR3, as DNA: TGTGCCAGCAGCGGAGAGCGGGGGAGCTCCTACAATGAGCAGTTCTTC.

This clonotype has more than one count but fewer than ten. V and J are TRBV20-1 and TRBJ2-1, with D perhaps TRBD1 (5 bases). V lost 0 bases and J lost 3, with 9 bases in between. This CDR3 has 14 residues. Looked up from germline, CDR1 is DFQATT and CDR2 is SNEGSKA (reference sequence). CDR3 amino acids: CSARDWGLYNEQFF. CDR3 in DNA: TGCAGTGCTAGAGATTGGGGCCTCTACAATGAGCAGTTCTTC.

This clonotype occurred a few times. The chain links TRBV7-9 to TRBJ1-1; tentative D call: TRBD1 (6 bases). The V gene lost 2 bases and the J gene lost 0 bases, with 13 bases spanning the gap. CDR3 length: 16 residues. The germline gives CDR1 SEHNR, CDR2 FQNEAQ (reference sequence). CDR3 residues: CASSLWGRGLNTEAFF. The CDR3 region has the DNA TGTGCCAGCAGCTTATGGGGTCGGGGGCTGAACACTGAAGCTTTCTTT.

The CDR3 sequence is CSVEGGTHTYNEQFF. CDR3 coding DNA: TGCAGCGTTGAAGGAGGGACCCACACCTACAATGAGCAGTTCTTC. This chain joins TRBV29-1 and TRBJ2-1; D tentatively reads TRBD1 or TRBD2 (5 bases each). Between the trimmed V and J ends, which lost 1 base and 2 bases, there was a span of 12 bases. The germline V gene encodes CDR1 SQVTM and CDR2 ANQGSEA. The CDR3 is 15 amino acids.

The V and J genes are TRBV9 and TRBJ2-3; TRBD2 might be the D (6 bases). This CDR3 region has 16 residues. Looked up from germline, CDR1 is SGDLS and CDR2 is YYNGEE. Trimming took off 0 bases at V and 0 bases at J, with 11 bases between the two ends. The DNA of the CDR3 is TGTGCCAGCAGCGTAGTTTCGGGACTTAGCACAGATACGCAGTATTTT. Its translation: CASSVVSGLSTDTQYF.

V is TRBV14 and J is TRBJ1-1; D possibly corresponds to TRBD1 (5 bases). CDR1 is SGHDN and CDR2 is FVKESK in the germline V gene. The V gene lost 0 bases and the J gene lost 5 bases, with 13 bases spanning the gap. This CDR3 is built from 15 residues. The CDR3 is CASSQEGGAVTEAFF. The CDR3 DNA is TGTGCCAGCAGCCAAGAAGGAGGGGCAGTTACTGAAGCTTTCTTT.

A remark on this clonotype: The germline gene is not matched at one end of the junction; a read error may be the cause. The chain links TRBV5-1 to TRBJ1-1; TRBD1 matches at 9 bases. The CDR3 totals 14 residues. The germline V gene encodes CDR1 SGHRS and CDR2 YFSETQ. This chain's CDR3 is CASRLDRGHTEAFF. The DNA for the CDR3 is TGCGCCAGCAGATTGGACAGGGGACATACTGAAGCTTTCTTT.

In this sample, this clonotype turned up many times. This chain uses TRBV28 with TRBJ2-1; tentative D call: TRBD2 (6 bases). CDR3 length: 16 residues. Trimming stripped 5 bases from V and 7 bases from J, with 21 bases between. CDR1 MDHEN and CDR2 SYDVKM come from the germline V gene. CDR3 in DNA: TGTGCCAGCAGTCCCTCGGTGGGGGGTTCGGGAAATGAGCAGTTCTTC. As protein: CASSPSVGGSGNEQFF.